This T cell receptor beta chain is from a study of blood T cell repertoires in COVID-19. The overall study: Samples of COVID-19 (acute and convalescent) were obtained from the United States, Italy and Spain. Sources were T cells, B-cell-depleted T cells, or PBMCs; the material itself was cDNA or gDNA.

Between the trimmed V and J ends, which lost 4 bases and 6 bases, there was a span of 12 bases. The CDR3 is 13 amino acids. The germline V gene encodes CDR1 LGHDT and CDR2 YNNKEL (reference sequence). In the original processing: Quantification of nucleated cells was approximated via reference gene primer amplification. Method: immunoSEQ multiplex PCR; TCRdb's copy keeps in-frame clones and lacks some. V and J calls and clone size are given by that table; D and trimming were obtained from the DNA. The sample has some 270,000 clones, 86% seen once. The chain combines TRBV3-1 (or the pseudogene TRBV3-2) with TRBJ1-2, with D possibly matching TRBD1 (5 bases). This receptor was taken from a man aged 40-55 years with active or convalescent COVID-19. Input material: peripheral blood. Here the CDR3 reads CASSLRAGNGYTF. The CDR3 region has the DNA TGTGCCAGCAGCCTAAGGGCAGGGAATGGCTACACCTTC.